This is a list of T cell receptor beta chains from one sample in a study of PD-L1 blockade in urothelial cancer. Profiling relied on immunoSEQ multiplex PCR, and the TCRdb table lists in-frame clones only, not all of them. The sample shows under 40,000 clones, about 89% of them seen only once. The sample here was PBMCs, taken around atezolizumab (anti-PD-L1) treatment. Receptors originate from a man aged 80 or over with urothelial cancer. The CDR3 runs from the conserved cysteine through the conserved F or W. A D gene is named only where the DNA matches it firmly. Only part of the rows carry a size: once, few, many, or a class if the clone is expanded.

d_call	v_call	clone_size	j_call	cdr3_nt	cdr3_aa
TRBD1	TRBV6-5	NA	TRBJ2-7	TGTGCCAGCAGACGACAGGGATCCTACGAGCAGTACTTC	CASRRQGSYEQYF
TRBD1	TRBV2	NA	TRBJ2-2	TGTGCCAGCGACAGGGAGAGCACCGGGGAGCTGTTTTTT	CASDRESTGELFF
TRBD1	TRBV29-1	NA	TRBJ2-7	TGCAGCGTTCCAGGACAGGTATCCTACGAGCAGTACTTC	CSVPGQVSYEQYF
NA	TRBV29-1	NA	TRBJ2-1	TGCAGCGTTGGCAGGGGTAATAAGAATGAGCAGTTCTTC	CSVGRGNKNEQFF
TRBD2	TRBV6-1	NA	TRBJ2-3	TGTGCCAGCAGTGAATTAGCGGGAGCAGCAGATACGCAGTATTTT	CASSELAGAADTQYF
NA	TRBV9	NA	TRBJ1-3	TGTGCCAGCAGCGTAGAGGGGGGGTTGGGAAACACCATATATTTT	CASSVEGGLGNTIYF
NA	TRBV19	NA	TRBJ2-1	TGTGCCAGTAGTATAGATAATCCAGGCTACAATGAGCAGTTCTTC	CASSIDNPGYNEQFF
NA	TRBV7-6	NA	TRBJ1-3	TGTGCCAGCAGCTTAGCTCGGTTCTCCTCTGGAAACACCATATATTTT	CASSLARFSSGNTIYF
NA	TRBV5-1	NA	TRBJ1-1	TGCGCCAGCAGCTTGGTTTCCGGGACAAACACTGAAGCTTTCTTT	CASSLVSGTNTEAFF
TRBD1	TRBV7-2	once	TRBJ1-3	TGTGCCAGCAGCCGGACAGGACAGTCTGGAAACACCATATATTTT	CASSRTGQSGNTIYF
TRBD1	TRBV19	NA	TRBJ1-1	TGTGCCAGCTCACAGGGGGCGAGAACTGAAGCTTTCTTT	CASSQGARTEAFF
TRBD1	TRBV28	NA	TRBJ2-7	TGTGCCAGCAGTTCGACAGGGGGGTTTCGCGAGCAGTACTTC	CASSSTGGFREQYF
TRBD2	TRBV7-8	NA	TRBJ2-3	TGTGCCAGCAGCTTTCGGGCGGGAGGGCCCGATACGCAGTATTTT	CASSFRAGGPDTQYF
TRBD2	TRBV25-1	NA	TRBJ2-2	TGTGCCAGCAGTGAACTAGCGGGGGCCGGGGAGCTGTTTTTT	CASSELAGAGELFF
NA	TRBV5-1	NA	TRBJ1-1	TGCGCCAGCAGCCTCCTACTCCCGGACACTGAAGCTTTCTTT	CASSLLLPDTEAFF
NA	TRBV11-3	NA	TRBJ2-5	TGTGCCAGCAGCCTCGGGTCTGGGTTCCAAGAGACCCAGTACTTC	CASSLGSGFQETQYF
NA	TRBV7-2	NA	TRBJ2-7	TGTGCCAGCAGCTTAGCTCACACCACCTACGAGCAGTACTTC	CASSLAHTTYEQYF
TRBD1	TRBV27	NA	TRBJ1-1	TGTGCCAGCAGTTTAGGACAGGCAAGCAGCGCTTTCTTT	CASSLGQASSAFF
TRBD2	TRBV5-8	NA	TRBJ2-1	TGTGCCAGCAGCCAAGGACTAGCGGTCGACTCCTACAATGAGCAGTTCTTC	CASSQGLAVDSYNEQFF
NA	TRBV2	NA	TRBJ2-3	TGTGCCAGCAGTGAAGGCGCCACAGATACGCAGTATTTT	CASSEGATDTQYF
NA	TRBV5-4	NA	TRBJ1-1	TGTGCCAGCAGCCCCGCGGGCGCTTTAATAGCTGAAGCTTTCTTT	CASSPAGALIAEAFF
NA	TRBV9	few	TRBJ2-1	TGTGCCAGCAGCGGGGGGACCGGGACTCAGTTGGCAACTGAGCAGTTCTTC	CASSGGTGTQLATEQFF
NA	TRBV5-1	NA	TRBJ2-5	TGCGCCAGCAGCTTGGTAGGAGGGCAAGAGACCCAGTACTTC	CASSLVGGQETQYF
TRBD2	TRBV4-1	NA	TRBJ2-7	TGCGCCAGCAGCCAACCTGATGAGGCGGGGGGCTACGAGCAGTACTTC	CASSQPDEAGGYEQYF
NA	TRBV7-6	NA	TRBJ2-7	TGTGCCAGCAGCAGTGGGAGCTTGGACGAGCAGTACTTC	CASSSGSLDEQYF
NA	TRBV30	NA	TRBJ1-2	TGTGCCTGGAGGATTCCGCGGGCGGGCTATGGCTACACCTTC	CAWRIPRAGYGYTF
TRBD2	TRBV7-8	NA	TRBJ2-5	TGTGCCAGCAGCTTAGCGGGACTAGCGGGCCAAGAGACCCAGTACTTC	CASSLAGLAGQETQYF
TRBD2	TRBV4-3	NA	TRBJ2-3	TGCGCCAGCAGTTCCTTTGGCGGGAGTGTAGATACGCAGTATTTT	CASSSFGGSVDTQYF
TRBD1	TRBV9	NA	TRBJ1-3	TGTGCCAGCAGCCCACGGACAGGGGGTCAGGTATCAGGAAACACCATATATTTT	CASSPRTGGQVSGNTIYF
NA	TRBV7-9	NA	TRBJ1-2	TGTGCCAGCAGCCCAACGGGAAACTATGGCTACACCTTC	CASSPTGNYGYTF
NA	TRBV27	NA	TRBJ2-7	TGTGCCAGCAAACCTCAGGGGTACACCTACGAGCAGTACTTC	CASKPQGYTYEQYF
NA	TRBV6-1	NA	TRBJ2-7	TGTGCCAGCAGGGCCTCCGGGGACGAGCAGTACTTC	CASRASGDEQYF
TRBD1	TRBV19	NA	TRBJ2-7	TGTGCCAGTAGTACCGGGACAGGGGCCGAGCAGTACTTC	CASSTGTGAEQYF
TRBD2	TRBV19	NA	TRBJ2-2	TGTGCCAGTAGTGGGGCTAGCGGGAGTTGGACCGGGGAGCTGTTTTTT	CASSGASGSWTGELFF